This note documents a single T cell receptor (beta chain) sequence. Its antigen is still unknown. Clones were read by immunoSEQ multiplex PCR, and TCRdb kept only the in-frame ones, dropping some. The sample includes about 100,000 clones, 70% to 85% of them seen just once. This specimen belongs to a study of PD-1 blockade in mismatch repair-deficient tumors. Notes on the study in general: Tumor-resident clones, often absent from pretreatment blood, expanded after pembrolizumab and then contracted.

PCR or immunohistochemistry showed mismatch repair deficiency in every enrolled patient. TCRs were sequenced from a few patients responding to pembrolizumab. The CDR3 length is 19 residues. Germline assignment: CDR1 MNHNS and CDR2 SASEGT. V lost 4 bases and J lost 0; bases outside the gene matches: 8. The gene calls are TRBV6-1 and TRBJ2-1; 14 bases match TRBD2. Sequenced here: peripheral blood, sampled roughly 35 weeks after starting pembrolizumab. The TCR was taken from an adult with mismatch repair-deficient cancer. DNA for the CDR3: TGTGCCAGCAGTGTTACGGGACTAGCGGGAGAGAGCTCCTACAATGAGCAGTTCTTC. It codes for CASSVTGLAGESSYNEQFF.